The 11 T cell receptor beta chains given below trace back to one sample, sequenced in a study of T cells in Graves' hyperthyroidism and ophthalmopathy. TCR beta CDR3 sequences were amplified from RNA transcripts. First-round RT-PCR targeting the TCR CDR3 was performed with the HTBI primer set. TCRdb itself ran the multiplex PCR reads through MiXCR, one entry per CDR3 protein. The sample consists of hundreds of thousands of distinct CDR3 sequences, less than 25% of them appearing once. The sample taken for sequencing was blood. The receptors were gathered from a man aged 25-45 years with Graves' ophthalmopathy.

This chain connects TRBV4-1 to TRBJ2-7; a weak D match, TRBD2 (5 bases). The CDR3 sequence is 16 residues long. Trimming shortened V by 5 bases and J by 2 bases, and 19 bases separated the two germline ends. CDR1 is MGHRA, CDR2 YSYEKL, per germline. The CDR3 DNA is TGCGCCAGCAGCAAAGCCCTACTAGTGTTTCCCTACGAGCAGTACTTC. Amino acids: CASSKALLVFPYEQYF.

This clonotype was counted many times. This chain joins TRBV18 and TRBJ2-7, with 7 bases that match TRBD2. V trimming: 8 bases; J trimming: 3 bases; junction bases outside the gene matches: 10. This CDR3 spans 14 amino acids. CDR1 KGHSH and CDR2 LQKENI come from the germline V gene. This chain's CDR3 is CASATAGDNYEQYF. DNA for the CDR3: TGTGCCAGCGCCACGGCGGGAGATAACTACGAGCAGTACTTC.

This clonotype was picked up many times. This CDR3 is CASSFGLAGVGETQYF. The CDR3, as DNA: TGTGCCAGCAGTTTTGGACTAGCGGGAGTTGGGGAGACCCAGTACTTC. The genes are TRBV12-3 or TRBV12-4 and TRBJ2-5; 13 nucleotides line up with TRBD2. The junction had 6 bases not matched to a gene; V was cut back by 3 bases and J by 5 bases. CDR3 length: 16 residues.

This clonotype came up a few times. The chain has TRBV5-5 and TRBJ1-6; 7 nucleotides match TRBD1. The V gene's germline CDR1 is SGHKS and CDR2 YYEKEE (reference sequence). The CDR3 has 15 amino acids. V gave up 4 bases and J gave up 3 bases; unmatched junction bases: 4. The chain's CDR3 is CASSHRDSYNSPLHF. CDR3 DNA: TGTGCCAGCAGCCACCGGGACAGCTATAATTCACCCCTCCACTTT.

This clonotype was detected a few times. This chain joins TRBV28 and TRBJ1-2; D not resolved. Germline assignment: CDR1 MDHEN and CDR2 SYDVKM. V was clipped by 4 bases and J by 0 bases, with 15 bases between them. CDR3 length: 16 amino acids. CDR3 in amino acids: CASSSPTLSSNYGYTF. The CDR3 DNA sequence: TGTGCCAGCAGTTCCCCCACCCTTTCGTCTAACTATGGCTACACCTTC.

V usage is TRBV6-2 or TRBV6-3 and J usage is TRBJ1-1; D might be TRBD1 (6 bases). The CDR3 has 18 amino acids. Germline CDR1 MNHEY, CDR2 SVGEGT. The V end was cut by 6 bases, the J end by 0 bases, with 23 bases between. For the CDR3, the DNA is TGTGCCAGCAGGCAGGGGCCTCGGGTTTGGGCGATGAACACTGAAGCTTTCTTT. Translation gives CASRQGPRVWAMNTEAFF.

This clonotype was detected only a few times. The V and J genes are TRBV15 and TRBJ2-7; D ambiguous. The germline gives CDR1 LNHNV, CDR2 YYDKDF (reference sequence). V lost 5 bases and J 2 bases, leaving 16 bases between the germline ends. CDR3 length: 15 residues. The CDR3 region is CATSGRATATYEQYF. The CDR3, as DNA: TGTGCCACCAGCGGTCGGGCGACGGCGACCTACGAGCAGTACTTC. The variable domain in full, completed from reference TRBV15 and TRBJ2-7, reads DAMVIQNPRYQVTQFGKPVTLSCSQTLNHNVMYWYQQKSSQAPKLLFHYYDKDFNNEADTPDNFQSRRPNTSFCFLDIRSPGLGDTAMYLCATSGRATATYEQYFGPGTRLTVT.

This clonotype was observed a few times. The chain couples TRBV30 to TRBJ2-7, with D unclear. V lost 1 base to trimming and J lost 4 bases, with 11 bases between them. The CDR3 extends over 13 amino acids. Germline V lookup: CDR1 GTSNPN, CDR2 SVGIG (reference sequence). DNA for the CDR3: TGTGCCTGGAGTGGGAACGCTCGGTACGAGCAGTACTTC. The encoded protein is CAWSGNARYEQYF.

DNA of the CDR3: TGTGCCAGCAGCTTGCTAGCGGGAGGGGTCACAGATACGCAGTATTTT. It encodes CASSLLAGGVTDTQYF. The chain recombines TRBV7-3 with TRBJ2-3, with 12 bases fitting TRBD2. J lost 2 bases, V lost 3 bases, and 3 bases had no gene match. CDR1 SGHTA and CDR2 FQGTGA come from the germline V gene. This CDR3 contains 16 residues.

This clonotype has just a few counts. A junction boundary mismatches the germline segment, possibly from a read error. This rearrangement joins TRBV14 to TRBJ2-5; 9 nucleotides agree with TRBD1. The germline gives CDR1 SGHDN, CDR2 FVKESK. The CDR3 spans 17 residues. CDR3 in DNA: TGCGCCAGCAGCCAGAACCCCGGGACAGGGCTGGGGAAGACCCAGTACTTC. This gives the protein CASSQNPGTGLGKTQYF.

The chain uses TRBV28 and TRBJ2-3; D perhaps matches TRBD1 (8 bases). This CDR3 region has 17 residues. CDR1 is MDHEN, CDR2 SYDVKM, per germline. Trimming pared 5 bases from V and 2 bases from J, leaving 20 bases between. Written as DNA, the CDR3 is TGTGCCAGCAGTCAACCAACAGGGGGGGGAAACACAGATACGCAGTATTTT. This encodes CASSQPTGGGNTDTQYF.